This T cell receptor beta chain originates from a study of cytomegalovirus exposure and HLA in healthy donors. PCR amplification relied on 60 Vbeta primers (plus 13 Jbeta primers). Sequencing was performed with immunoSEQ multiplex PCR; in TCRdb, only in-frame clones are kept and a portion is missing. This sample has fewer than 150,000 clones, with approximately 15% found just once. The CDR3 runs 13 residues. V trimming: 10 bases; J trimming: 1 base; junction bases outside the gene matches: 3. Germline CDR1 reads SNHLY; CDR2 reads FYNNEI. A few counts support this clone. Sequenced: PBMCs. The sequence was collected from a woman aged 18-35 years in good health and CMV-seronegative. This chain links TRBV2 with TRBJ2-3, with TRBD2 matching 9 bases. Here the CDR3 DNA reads TGTGCCACCCAGCGGGAGGGCACAGATACGCAGTATTTT. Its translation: CATQREGTDTQYF.